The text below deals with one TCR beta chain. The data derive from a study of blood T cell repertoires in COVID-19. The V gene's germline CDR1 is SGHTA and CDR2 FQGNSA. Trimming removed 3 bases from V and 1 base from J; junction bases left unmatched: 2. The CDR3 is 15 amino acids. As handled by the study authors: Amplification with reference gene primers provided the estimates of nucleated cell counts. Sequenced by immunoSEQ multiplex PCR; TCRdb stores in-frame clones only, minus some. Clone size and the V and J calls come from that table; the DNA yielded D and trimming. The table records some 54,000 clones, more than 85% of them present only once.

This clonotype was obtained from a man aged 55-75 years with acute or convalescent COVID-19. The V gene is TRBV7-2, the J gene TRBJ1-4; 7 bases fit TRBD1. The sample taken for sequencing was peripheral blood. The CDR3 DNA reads TGTGCCAGCAGCTTGGGGGACAGAACTAATGAAAAACTGTTTTTT. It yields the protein CASSLGDRTNEKLFF.